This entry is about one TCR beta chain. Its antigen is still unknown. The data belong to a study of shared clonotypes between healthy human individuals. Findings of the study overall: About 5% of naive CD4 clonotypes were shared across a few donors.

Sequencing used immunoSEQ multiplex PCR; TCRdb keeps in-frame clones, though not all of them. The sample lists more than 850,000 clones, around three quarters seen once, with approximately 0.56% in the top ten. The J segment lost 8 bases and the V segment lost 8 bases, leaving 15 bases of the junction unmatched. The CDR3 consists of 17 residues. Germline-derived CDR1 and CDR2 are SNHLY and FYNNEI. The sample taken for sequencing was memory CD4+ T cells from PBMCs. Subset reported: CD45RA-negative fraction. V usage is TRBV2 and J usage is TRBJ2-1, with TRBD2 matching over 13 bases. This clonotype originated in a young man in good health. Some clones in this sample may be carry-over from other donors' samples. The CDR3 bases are TGTGCCAGCGGAAAGGGGGGACTAGCGGGAACGTCGGATGAGCAGTTCTTC. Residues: CASGKGGLAGTSDEQFF.